The T cell receptor beta chain under discussion was sequenced for a study of HIV-infected children after antiretroviral therapy interruption. Study overall: Interruption group median age roughly 10 years; continuous group 7 to 8 years.

Treatment meaning: PENTA 11 planned treatment interruption arm or continuous ART arm. The TCR library was built from RNA with a 3' RACE protocol and unique molecular identifiers. TCRdb re-called the 3' RACE reads with MiXCR, one entry per CDR3 protein. Of about 15,000 distinct CDR3 sequences listed, 3% to 4% are singletons. The CDR3 runs to 12 residues. With 11 bases removed from V and 8 bases from J, the gap between germline ends came to 16 bases. This receptor was identified in a child aged 2 to 17 with HIV. The chain employs TRBV23-1 and TRBJ2-1; D possibly matches TRBD1 or TRBD2 (7 bases each). TRBV23-1 is sorted into the ORF group, with uncertain function. The material was CD45RA+ CD4+ T cells from PBMCs, obtained from a donor given antiretroviral therapy, either interrupted or continuous. As to subset: naive CD4+ CD45RA+ CD45RO- T cells. The CDR3 is CASRGGSHEQFF. The CDR3 DNA sequence: TGCGCCTCCAGGGGGGGGAGTCATGAGCAGTTCTTC.